This T cell receptor (beta chain) originates from a study of cytomegalovirus exposure and HLA in healthy donors. Study-level findings and limits: Rarity held for most TCR sequences, but there were some public TCRs that occurred in many donors. In a later analysis, HLA-associated TCR beta chains were more clonally expanded than equally common others. The authors assumed roughly uniform sequencing depth across donors for presence/absence analyses. Analyzed later, association rates of TCRs varied across HLA loci, with DRB1 most and HLA-C fewest.

The PCR ran on 60 Vbeta and 13 Jbeta primers. TCRdb keeps only in-frame clones here, not all; method: immunoSEQ multiplex PCR. The sample lists about 110,000 clones; about 70% were seen once. CDR1 is MNHEY, CDR2 SVGAGI, per germline. V dropped 6 bases and J dropped 5; count of bases not matched to a gene: 7. The CDR3 consists of 14 residues. Regarding this clone: Its antigen is not identified.

The clonotype comes from a young man in good health and CMV-seronegative. Sequenced sample: PBMCs. The J gene is TRBJ1-1, the V gene TRBV6-5; 9 nucleotides match TRBD1. In DNA, the CDR3 is TGTGCCAGCAGGCCAGGACAGGGGAGGACTGAAGCTTTCTTT. It codes for CASRPGQGRTEAFF.